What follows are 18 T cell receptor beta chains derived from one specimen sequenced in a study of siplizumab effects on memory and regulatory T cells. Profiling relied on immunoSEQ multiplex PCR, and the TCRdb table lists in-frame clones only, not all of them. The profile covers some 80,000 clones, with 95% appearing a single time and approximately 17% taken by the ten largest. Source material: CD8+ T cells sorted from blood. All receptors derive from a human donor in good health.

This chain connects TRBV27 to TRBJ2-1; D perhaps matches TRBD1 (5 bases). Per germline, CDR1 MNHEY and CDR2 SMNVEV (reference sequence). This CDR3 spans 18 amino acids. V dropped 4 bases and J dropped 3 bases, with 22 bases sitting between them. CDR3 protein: CASSSFPSPKGLYNEQFF. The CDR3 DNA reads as TGTGCCAGCAGTTCGTTCCCCTCCCCTAAGGGGCTCTACAATGAGCAGTTCTTC.

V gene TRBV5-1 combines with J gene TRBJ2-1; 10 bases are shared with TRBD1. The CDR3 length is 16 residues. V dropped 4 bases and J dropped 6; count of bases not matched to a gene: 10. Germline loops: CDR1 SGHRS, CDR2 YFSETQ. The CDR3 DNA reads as TGCGCCAGCAGCCCCTACCGGGACAGGGGCTCCAATGAGCAGTTCTTC. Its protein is CASSPYRDRGSNEQFF.

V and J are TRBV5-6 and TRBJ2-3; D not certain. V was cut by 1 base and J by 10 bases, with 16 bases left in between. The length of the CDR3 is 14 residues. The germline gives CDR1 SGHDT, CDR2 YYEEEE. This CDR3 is CASSLPDHARAQYF. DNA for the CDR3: TGTGCCAGCAGCTTGCCCGATCATGCAAGGGCGCAGTATTTT.

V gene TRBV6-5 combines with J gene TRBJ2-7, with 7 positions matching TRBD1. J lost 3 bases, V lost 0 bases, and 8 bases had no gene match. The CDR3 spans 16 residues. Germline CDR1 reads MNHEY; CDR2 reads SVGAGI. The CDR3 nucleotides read TGTGCCAGCAGTTACTCGATCGGACAGGAAAGCTACGAGCAGTACTTC. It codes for CASSYSIGQESYEQYF.

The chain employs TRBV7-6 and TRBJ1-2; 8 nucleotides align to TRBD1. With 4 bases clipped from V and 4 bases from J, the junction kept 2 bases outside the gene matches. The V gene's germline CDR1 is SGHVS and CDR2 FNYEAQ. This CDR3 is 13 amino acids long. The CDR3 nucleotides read TGTGCCAGCAGCTCAGGGGGCGGCTATGGCTACACCTTC. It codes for CASSSGGGYGYTF.

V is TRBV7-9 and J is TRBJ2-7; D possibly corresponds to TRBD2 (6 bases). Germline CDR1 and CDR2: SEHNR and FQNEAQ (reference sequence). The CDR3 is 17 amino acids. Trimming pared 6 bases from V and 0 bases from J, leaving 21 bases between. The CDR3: CASSPRVGAGDSYEQYF. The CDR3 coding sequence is TGTGCCAGCAGTCCAAGGGTAGGAGCGGGTGACTCCTACGAGCAGTACTTC.

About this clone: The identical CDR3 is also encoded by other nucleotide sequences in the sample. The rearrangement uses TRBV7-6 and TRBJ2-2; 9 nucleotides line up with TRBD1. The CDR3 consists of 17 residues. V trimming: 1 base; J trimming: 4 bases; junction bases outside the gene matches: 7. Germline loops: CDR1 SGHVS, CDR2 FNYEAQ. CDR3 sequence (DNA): TGTGCCAGCAGCTTAGTCCTTGGGACAGGGACCACCGGGGAGCTGTTTTTT. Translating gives CASSLVLGTGTTGELFF.

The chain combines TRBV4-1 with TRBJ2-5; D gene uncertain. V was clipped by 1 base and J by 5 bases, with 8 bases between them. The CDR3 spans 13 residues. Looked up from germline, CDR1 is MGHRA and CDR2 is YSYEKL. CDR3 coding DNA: TGCGCCAGCAGCCAAGCACCCCCCGAGACCCAGTACTTC. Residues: CASSQAPPETQYF.

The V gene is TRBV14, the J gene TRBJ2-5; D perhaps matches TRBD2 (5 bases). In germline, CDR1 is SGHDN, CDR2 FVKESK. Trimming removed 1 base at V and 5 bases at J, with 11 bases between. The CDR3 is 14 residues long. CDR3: CASSQGLEAETQYF. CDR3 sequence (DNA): TGTGCCAGCAGCCAAGGACTGGAGGCGGAGACCCAGTACTTC. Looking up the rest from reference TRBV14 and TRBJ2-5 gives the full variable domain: EAGVTQFPSHSVIEKGQTVTLRCDPISGHDNLYWYRRVMGKEIKFLLHFVKESKQDESGMPNNRFLAERTGGTYSTLKVQPAELEDSGVYFCASSQGLEAETQYFGPGTRLLVL.

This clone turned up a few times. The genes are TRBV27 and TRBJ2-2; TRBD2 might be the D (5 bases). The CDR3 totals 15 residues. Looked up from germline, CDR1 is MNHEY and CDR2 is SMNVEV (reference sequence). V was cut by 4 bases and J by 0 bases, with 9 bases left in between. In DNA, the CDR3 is TGTGCCAGCAGTTATGGACTTCCGAACACCGGGGAGCTGTTTTTT. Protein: CASSYGLPNTGELFF.

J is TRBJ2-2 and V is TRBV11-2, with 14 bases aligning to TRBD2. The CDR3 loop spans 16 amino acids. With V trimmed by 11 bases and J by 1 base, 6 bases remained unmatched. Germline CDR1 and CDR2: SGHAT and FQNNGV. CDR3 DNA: TGTGCCGGCCGGGGGACTAGCGGGAGGAACACCGGGGAGCTGTTTTTT. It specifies CAGRGTSGRNTGELFF.

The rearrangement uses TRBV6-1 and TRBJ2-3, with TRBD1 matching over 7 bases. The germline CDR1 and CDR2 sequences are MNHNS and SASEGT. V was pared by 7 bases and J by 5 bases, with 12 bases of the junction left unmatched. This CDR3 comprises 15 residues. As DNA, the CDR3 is TGTGCCAGCATTGACAGGGAATATATGAAAGATACGCAGTATTTT. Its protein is CASIDREYMKDTQYF.

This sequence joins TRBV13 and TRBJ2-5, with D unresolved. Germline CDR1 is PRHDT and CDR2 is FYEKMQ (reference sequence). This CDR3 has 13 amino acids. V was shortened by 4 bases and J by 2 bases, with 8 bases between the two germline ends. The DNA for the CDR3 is TGTGCCAGCAGCTCCTCCCTGCAAGAGACCCAGTACTTC. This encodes CASSSSLQETQYF. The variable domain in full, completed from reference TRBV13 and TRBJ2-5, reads AAGVIQSPRHLIKEKRETATLKCYPIPRHDTVYWYQQGPGQDPQFLISFYEKMQSDKGSIPDRFSAQQFSDYHSELNMSSLELGDSALYFCASSSSLQETQYFGPGTRLLVL.

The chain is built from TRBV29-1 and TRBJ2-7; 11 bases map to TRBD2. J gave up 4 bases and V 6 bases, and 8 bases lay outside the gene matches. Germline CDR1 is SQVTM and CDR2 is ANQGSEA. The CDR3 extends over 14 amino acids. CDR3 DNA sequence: TGCAGCGTCCAGGGGGGGACTAGCGGTTACGAGCAGTACTTC. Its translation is CSVQGGTSGYEQYF.

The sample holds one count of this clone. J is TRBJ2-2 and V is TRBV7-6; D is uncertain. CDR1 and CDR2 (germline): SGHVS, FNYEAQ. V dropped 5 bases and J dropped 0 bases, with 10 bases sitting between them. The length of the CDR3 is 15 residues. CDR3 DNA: TGTGCCAGCAGCCACTCTTCAGCGAACACCGGGGAGCTGTTTTTT. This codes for CASSHSSANTGELFF.

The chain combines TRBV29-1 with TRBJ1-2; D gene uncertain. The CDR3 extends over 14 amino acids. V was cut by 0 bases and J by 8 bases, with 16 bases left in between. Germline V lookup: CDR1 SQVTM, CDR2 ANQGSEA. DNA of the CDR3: TGCAGCGTTGAAGATCCCCTAAATGTTCTCGGCTACACCTTC. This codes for CSVEDPLNVLGYTF.

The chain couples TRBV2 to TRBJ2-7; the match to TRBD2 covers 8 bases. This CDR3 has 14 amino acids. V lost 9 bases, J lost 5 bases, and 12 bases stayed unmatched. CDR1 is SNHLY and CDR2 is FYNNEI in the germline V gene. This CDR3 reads CASTSMGLVDEQYF. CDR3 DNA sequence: TGTGCCAGTACTTCAATGGGACTAGTCGACGAGCAGTACTTC.

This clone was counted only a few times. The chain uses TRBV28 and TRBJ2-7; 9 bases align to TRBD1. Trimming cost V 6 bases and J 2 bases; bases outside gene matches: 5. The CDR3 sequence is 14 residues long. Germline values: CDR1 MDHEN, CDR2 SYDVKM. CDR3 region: CASRSGTGPYEQYF. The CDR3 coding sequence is TGTGCCAGCAGGTCCGGGACAGGGCCCTACGAGCAGTACTTC.